A selection of T cell receptor beta chains follows, all from one sample in a study of T cells in Graves' hyperthyroidism and ophthalmopathy. Each CDR3 protein gets one entry after TCRdb re-called the multiplex PCR reads with MiXCR. This table holds more than 500,000 distinct CDR3 sequences, 40% to 55% found once. What was sequenced was peripheral blood or thyroid tissue (not recorded which). Every receptor here comes from an adult woman with Graves' disease, either hyperthyroidism or ophthalmopathy (not recorded which). The CDR3 runs from the conserved cysteine through the conserved F or W. Fields, in order: CDR3 protein, V gene, J gene, D gene. D genes are given only for firm matches.

cdr3_aa: CASTPPGQDQLEQYF
v_call: TRBV7-9
j_call: TRBJ2-7
d_call: NA

cdr3_aa: CSARNFYASGQPQHF
v_call: TRBV20-1
j_call: TRBJ1-5
d_call: NA

cdr3_aa: CASSLVGLAGGFDTEAFF
v_call: TRBV7-8
j_call: TRBJ1-1
d_call: NA

cdr3_aa: CASNPGRHSYGYTF
v_call: TRBV10-2
j_call: TRBJ1-2
d_call: NA

cdr3_aa: CASSFQLGSPLHF
v_call: TRBV25-1
j_call: TRBJ1-6
d_call: NA

cdr3_aa: CASSNTRQGARELFF
v_call: TRBV19
j_call: TRBJ2-2
d_call: TRBD1

cdr3_aa: CSAREASRNYGYTF
v_call: TRBV20-1
j_call: TRBJ1-2
d_call: NA

cdr3_aa: CASSPPPSIRETQYF
v_call: TRBV7-9
j_call: TRBJ2-5
d_call: NA

cdr3_aa: CATQGQGARGQPQHF
v_call: TRBV10-3
j_call: TRBJ1-5
d_call: TRBD1

cdr3_aa: CASRPGQGRPEAFF
v_call: TRBV12-3/TRBV12-4
j_call: TRBJ1-1
d_call: TRBD1

cdr3_aa: CASSLDSTEAFF
v_call: TRBV5-1
j_call: TRBJ1-1
d_call: NA

cdr3_aa: CASRGNQAGNTIYF
v_call: TRBV12-3/TRBV12-4
j_call: TRBJ1-3
d_call: NA

cdr3_aa: CASSLTTLEVYGQYF
v_call: TRBV6-6
j_call: TRBJ2-7
d_call: NA

cdr3_aa: CASSQGRESPTEAFF
v_call: TRBV6-6
j_call: TRBJ1-1
d_call: NA

cdr3_aa: CSYNYEQYF
v_call: TRBV29-1
j_call: TRBJ2-7
d_call: NA

cdr3_aa: CASSLVRVDQPQHF
v_call: TRBV7-2
j_call: TRBJ1-5
d_call: NA

cdr3_aa: CAGGREEANYGYTF
v_call: TRBV6-1
j_call: TRBJ1-2
d_call: NA

cdr3_aa: CASLGSGANVLTF
v_call: TRBV7-8
j_call: TRBJ2-6
d_call: NA

cdr3_aa: CAINDHSGANVLTF
v_call: TRBV10-3
j_call: TRBJ2-6
d_call: NA

cdr3_aa: CASRLKNTEAFF
v_call: TRBV2
j_call: TRBJ1-1
d_call: NA

cdr3_aa: CASSQDASGANVLTF
v_call: TRBV3-1
j_call: TRBJ2-6
d_call: NA

cdr3_aa: CASSSPGADTQYF
v_call: TRBV5-1
j_call: TRBJ2-3
d_call: NA